The clone carrying this T cell receptor (beta chain) was seen repeatedly, ten times or more. This entry comes from a study of T-cell reconstitution after alpha-beta-depleted transplantation in children. Unique molecular identifiers were incorporated when the TCRbeta library was constructed. TCRdb used MiXCR to reprocess the PCR reads, holding one entry per CDR3 protein. The sample holds some 550,000 distinct CDR3 sequences, 20% to 25% seen once. Trimming left V 3 bases short and J 5 bases short, with 7 bases between. Germline V gives CDR1 SQVTM, CDR2 ANQGSEA. The CDR3 spans 11 residues. Sequences were derived from PBMCs, mostly from graft donor cells, sampled 360 days after TCRalphabeta/CD19-depleted stem cell transplant. The genes are TRBV29-1 and TRBJ1-2; no clear D gene. This receptor was identified in a boy in the first two years of life who had a stem cell transplant for acute myeloid leukemia, so the T cells may come from the graft donor. The CDR3 region has the DNA TGCAGCGTTGAGGAACAGTATGGCTACACCTTC. Encoded protein: CSVEEQYGYTF.